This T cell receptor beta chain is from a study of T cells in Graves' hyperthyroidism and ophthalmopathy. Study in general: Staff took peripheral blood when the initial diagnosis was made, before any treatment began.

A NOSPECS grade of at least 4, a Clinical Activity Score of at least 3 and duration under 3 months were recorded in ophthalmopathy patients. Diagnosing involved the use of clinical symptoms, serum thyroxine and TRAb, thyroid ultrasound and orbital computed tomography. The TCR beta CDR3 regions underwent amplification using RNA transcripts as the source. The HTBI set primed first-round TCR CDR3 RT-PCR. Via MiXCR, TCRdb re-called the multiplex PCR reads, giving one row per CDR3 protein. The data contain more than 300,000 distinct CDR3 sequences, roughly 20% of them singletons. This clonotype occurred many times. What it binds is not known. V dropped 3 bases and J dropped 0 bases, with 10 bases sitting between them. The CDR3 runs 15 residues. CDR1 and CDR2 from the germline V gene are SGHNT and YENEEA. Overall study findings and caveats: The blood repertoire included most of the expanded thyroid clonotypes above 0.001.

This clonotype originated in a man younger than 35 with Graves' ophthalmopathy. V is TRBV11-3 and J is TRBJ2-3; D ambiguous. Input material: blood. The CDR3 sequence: CASSFGGTSTDTQYF. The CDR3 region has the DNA TGTGCCAGCAGCTTTGGCGGAACTAGCACAGATACGCAGTATTTT.